This T cell receptor (beta chain) was found in a study of neurological immune-mediated disorders. Germline CDR1 and CDR2: MDHEN and SYDVKM. Losses at the gene ends were 6 bases for V and 4 bases for J; bases not matched to a gene: 4. The CDR3 runs 13 residues. In this sample, this clonotype turned up many times. A single record per CDR3 protein comes from TCRdb applying MiXCR to the 5' RACE reads. The sample comprises 50,000 to 60,000 distinct CDR3 sequences, about 2.5% of which are singletons, and about 3% rests with the top ten. Sequenced sample: PBMCs. This clonotype was sampled from a man aged 45-60 years with multiple sclerosis. The V gene is TRBV28, the J gene TRBJ2-3, with 7 bases lining up with TRBD1. The CDR3 DNA reads TGTGCCAGCAGGACAGGGCGGCCAGATACGCAGTATTTT. Amino acids: CASRTGRPDTQYF.